This TCR beta chain emerged from a study of blood T cell repertoires in COVID-19. As for the study in general: The origin of the acute and convalescent COVID-19 samples was the United States, Italy and Spain.

As processed by the authors: Quantification of nucleated cells was approximated via reference gene primer amplification. Repertoires were generated with immunoSEQ multiplex PCR, while TCRdb's copy carries only in-frame clones and drops some. V and J calls and clone size follow that table, whereas D and trimming were derived from the DNA. Of approximately 240,000 clones listed, 75% to 90% are singletons. The CDR3 is 13 residues long. V lost 5 bases and J lost 8, with 15 bases in between. The V gene's germline CDR1 is SNHLY and CDR2 FYNNEI. The participants were between about 18 and 90 years old and came from about two dozen US areas.

Sequencing used PBMCs or T cells enriched from blood (not recorded which). This rearrangement joins TRBV2 to TRBJ1-2; D gene unclear. The origin of this receptor is a young woman in a cohort exposed to, infected with or recovered from COVID-19 (not recorded which). The CDR3 sequence: CASSSTMDFGYTF. The CDR3, as DNA: TGTGCCAGCAGTTCAACTATGGATTTCGGCTACACCTTC.